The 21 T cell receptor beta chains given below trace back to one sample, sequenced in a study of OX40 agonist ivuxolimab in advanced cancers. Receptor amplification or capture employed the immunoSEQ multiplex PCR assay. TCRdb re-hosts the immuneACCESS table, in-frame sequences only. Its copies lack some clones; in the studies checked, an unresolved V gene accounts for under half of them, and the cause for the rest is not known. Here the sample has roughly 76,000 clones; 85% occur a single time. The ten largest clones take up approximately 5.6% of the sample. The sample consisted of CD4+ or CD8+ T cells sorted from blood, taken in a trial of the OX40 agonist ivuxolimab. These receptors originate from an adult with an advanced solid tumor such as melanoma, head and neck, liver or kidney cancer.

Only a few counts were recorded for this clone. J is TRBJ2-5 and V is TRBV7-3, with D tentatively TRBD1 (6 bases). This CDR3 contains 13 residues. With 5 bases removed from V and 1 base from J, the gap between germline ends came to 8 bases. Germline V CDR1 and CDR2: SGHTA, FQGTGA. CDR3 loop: CASSRQVQETQYF. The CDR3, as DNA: TGTGCCAGCAGCAGACAGGTCCAAGAGACCCAGTACTTC.

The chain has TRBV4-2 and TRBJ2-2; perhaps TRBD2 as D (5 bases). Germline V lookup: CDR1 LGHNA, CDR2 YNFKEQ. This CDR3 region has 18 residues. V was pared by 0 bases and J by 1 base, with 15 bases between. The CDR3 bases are TGTGCCAGCAGCCAAGAAGGCCCCTGGGGAGAGAACACCGGGGAGCTGTTTTTT. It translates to CASSQEGPWGENTGELFF.

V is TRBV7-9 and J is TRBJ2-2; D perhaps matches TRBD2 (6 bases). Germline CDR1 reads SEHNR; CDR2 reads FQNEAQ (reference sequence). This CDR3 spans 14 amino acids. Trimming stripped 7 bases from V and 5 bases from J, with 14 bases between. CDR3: CASTPEEGTGELFF. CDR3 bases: TGTGCCAGCACCCCGGAGGAGGGGACCGGGGAGCTGTTTTTT. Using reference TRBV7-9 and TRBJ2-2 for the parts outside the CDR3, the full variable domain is DTGVSQNPRHKITKRGQNVTFRCDPISEHNRLYWYRQTLGQGPEFLTYFQNEAQLEKSRLLSDRFSAERPKGSFSTLEIQRTEQGDSAMYLCASTPEEGTGELFFGEGSRLTVL.

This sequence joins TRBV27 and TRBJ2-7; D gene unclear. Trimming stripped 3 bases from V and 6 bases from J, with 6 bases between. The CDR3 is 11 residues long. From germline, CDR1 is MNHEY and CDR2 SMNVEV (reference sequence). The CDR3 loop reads CASSLLGEQYF. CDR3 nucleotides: TGTGCCAGCAGTTTGCTAGGCGAGCAGTACTTC.

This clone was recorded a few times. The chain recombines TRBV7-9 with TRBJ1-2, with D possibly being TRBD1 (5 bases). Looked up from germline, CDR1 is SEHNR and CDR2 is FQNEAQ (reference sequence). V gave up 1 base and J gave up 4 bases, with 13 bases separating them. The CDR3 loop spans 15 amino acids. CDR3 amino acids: CASSLEGRVGYGYTF. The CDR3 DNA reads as TGTGCCAGCAGCTTAGAGGGCAGGGTTGGCTATGGCTACACCTTC.

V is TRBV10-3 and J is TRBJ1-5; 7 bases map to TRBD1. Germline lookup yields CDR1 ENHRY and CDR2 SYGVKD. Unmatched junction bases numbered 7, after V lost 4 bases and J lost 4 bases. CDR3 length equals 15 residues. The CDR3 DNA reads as TGTGCCATCAGTGGGTTGAGGGGGCCGAATCAGCCCCAGCATTTT. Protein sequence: CAISGLRGPNQPQHF.

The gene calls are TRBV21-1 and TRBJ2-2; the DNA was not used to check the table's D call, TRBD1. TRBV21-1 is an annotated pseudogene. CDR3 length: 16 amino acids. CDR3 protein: CASSKGWDRVTGELFF. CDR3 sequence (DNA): TGTGCCAGCAGCAAAGGGTGGGACAGGGTTACCGGGGAGCTGTTTTTT.

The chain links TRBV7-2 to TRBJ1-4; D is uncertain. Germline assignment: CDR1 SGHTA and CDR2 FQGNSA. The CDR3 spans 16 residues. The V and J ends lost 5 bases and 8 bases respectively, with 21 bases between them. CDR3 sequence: CASSPSERRTREKLFF. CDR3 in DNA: TGTGCCAGCAGCCCTAGTGAACGGAGGACGAGGGAAAAACTGTTTTTT.

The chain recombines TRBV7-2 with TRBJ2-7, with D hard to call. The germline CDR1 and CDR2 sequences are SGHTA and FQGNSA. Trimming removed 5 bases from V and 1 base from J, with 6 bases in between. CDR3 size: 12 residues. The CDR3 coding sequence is TGTGCCAGCAGCCCCGGATCCTACGAGCAGTACTTC. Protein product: CASSPGSYEQYF.

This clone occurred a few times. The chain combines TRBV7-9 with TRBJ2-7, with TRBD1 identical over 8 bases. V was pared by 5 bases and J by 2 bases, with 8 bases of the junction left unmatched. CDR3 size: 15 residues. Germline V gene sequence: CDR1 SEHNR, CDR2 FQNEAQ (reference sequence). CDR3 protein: CASSPRDRYPYEQYV. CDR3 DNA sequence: TGTGCCAGCAGCCCCCGGGACAGGTATCCCTACGAGCAGTACGTC.

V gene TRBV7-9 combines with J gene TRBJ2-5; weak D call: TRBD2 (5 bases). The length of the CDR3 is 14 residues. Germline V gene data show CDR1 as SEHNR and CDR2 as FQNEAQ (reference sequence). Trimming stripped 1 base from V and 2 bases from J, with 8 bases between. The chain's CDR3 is CASSLVSGQETQYF. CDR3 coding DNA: TGTGCCAGCAGCTTAGTGAGCGGTCAAGAGACCCAGTACTTC.

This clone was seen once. CDR3 loop: CASSPRIGDEQYF. The CDR3 nucleotides read TGTGCCAGCTCACCCCGAATAGGAGACGAGCAGTACTTC. The chain links TRBV18 to TRBJ2-5; no definite D call. Matching the DNA end better, TRBJ2-7 makes the J call doubtful. The CDR3 sequence is 13 residues long. Germline CDR1 and CDR2: KGHSH and LQKENI.

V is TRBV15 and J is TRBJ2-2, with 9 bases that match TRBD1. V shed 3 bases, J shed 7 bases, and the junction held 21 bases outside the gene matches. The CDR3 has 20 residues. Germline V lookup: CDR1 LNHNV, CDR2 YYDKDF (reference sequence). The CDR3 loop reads CATSRARSGGQGVNGGELFF. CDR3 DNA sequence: TGTGCCACCAGCAGGGCGCGATCGGGGGGACAGGGCGTGAACGGCGGGGAGCTGTTTTTT.

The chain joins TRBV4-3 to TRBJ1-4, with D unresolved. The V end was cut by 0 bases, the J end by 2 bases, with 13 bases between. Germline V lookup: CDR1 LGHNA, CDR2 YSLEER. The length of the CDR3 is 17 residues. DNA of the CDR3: TGCGCCAGCAGCCAAGATATAGGGCCTGGGACTAATGAAAAACTGTTTTTT. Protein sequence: CASSQDIGPGTNEKLFF.

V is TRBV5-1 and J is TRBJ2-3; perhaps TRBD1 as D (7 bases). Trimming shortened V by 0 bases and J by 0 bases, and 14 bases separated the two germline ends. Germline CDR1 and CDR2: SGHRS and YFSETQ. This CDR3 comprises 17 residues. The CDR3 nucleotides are TGCGCCAGCAGCTTGGAACGACAGGGACTGAGCACAGATACGCAGTATTTT. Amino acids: CASSLERQGLSTDTQYF.

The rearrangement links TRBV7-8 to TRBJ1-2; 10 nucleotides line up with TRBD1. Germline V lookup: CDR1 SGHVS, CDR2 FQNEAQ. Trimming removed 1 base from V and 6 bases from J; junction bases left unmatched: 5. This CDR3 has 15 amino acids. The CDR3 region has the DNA TGTGCCAGCAGCTTAGTAGGGACAGGGGATAATGGCTACACCTTC. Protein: CASSLVGTGDNGYTF.

CDR3 DNA: TGTGCCAGCAGTTCCCTTCTGGCGGTAGGGGCCAACGTCCTGACTTTC. Its protein is CASSSLLAVGANVLTF. V gene TRBV6-5 combines with J gene TRBJ2-6, with D unresolved. Trimming removed 4 bases from V and 4 bases from J, with 14 bases in between. CDR1 is MNHEY, CDR2 SVGAGI, per germline. The CDR3 contains 16 residues.

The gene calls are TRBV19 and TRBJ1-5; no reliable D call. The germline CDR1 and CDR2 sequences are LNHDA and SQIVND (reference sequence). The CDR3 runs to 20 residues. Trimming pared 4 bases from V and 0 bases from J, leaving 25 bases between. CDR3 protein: CASSTSGNIRARPSNQPQHF. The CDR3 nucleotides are TGTGCCAGTAGTACCTCCGGAAATATACGGGCCCGCCCTAGCAATCAGCCCCAGCATTTT.

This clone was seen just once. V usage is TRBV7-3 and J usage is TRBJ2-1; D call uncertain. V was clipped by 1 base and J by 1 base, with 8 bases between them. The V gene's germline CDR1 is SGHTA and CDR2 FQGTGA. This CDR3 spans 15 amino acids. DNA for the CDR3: TGTGCCAGCAGCTTAATAGTTGGGTCCTACAATGAGCAGTTCTTC. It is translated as CASSLIVGSYNEQFF.

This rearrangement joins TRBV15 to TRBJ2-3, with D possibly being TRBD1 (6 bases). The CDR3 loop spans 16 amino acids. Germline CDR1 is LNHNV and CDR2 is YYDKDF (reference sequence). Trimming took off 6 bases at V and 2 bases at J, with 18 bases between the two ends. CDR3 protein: CATSRIGGPPTDTQYF. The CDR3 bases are TGTGCCACCAGTCGCATAGGGGGACCCCCCACAGATACGCAGTATTTT. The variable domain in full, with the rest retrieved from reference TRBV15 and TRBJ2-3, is DAMVIQNPRYQVTQFGKPVTLSCSQTLNHNVMYWYQQKSSQAPKLLFHYYDKDFNNEADTPDNFQSRRPNTSFCFLDIRSPGLGDTAMYLCATSRIGGPPTDTQYFGPGTRLTVL.

The CDR3 reads CASSPSSPGRPFYEQYV. CDR3 in DNA: TGTGCCAGCAGCCCTTCTTCCCCGGGACGCCCATTCTACGAGCAGTACGTC. This chain joins TRBV28 and TRBJ2-7; D could derive from TRBD1 or TRBD2 (5 bases each). The CDR3 sequence is 17 residues long. Germline lookup yields CDR1 MDHEN and CDR2 SYDVKM. The V end lost 6 bases, the J end lost 3 bases, and 24 bases lay between the germline ends.